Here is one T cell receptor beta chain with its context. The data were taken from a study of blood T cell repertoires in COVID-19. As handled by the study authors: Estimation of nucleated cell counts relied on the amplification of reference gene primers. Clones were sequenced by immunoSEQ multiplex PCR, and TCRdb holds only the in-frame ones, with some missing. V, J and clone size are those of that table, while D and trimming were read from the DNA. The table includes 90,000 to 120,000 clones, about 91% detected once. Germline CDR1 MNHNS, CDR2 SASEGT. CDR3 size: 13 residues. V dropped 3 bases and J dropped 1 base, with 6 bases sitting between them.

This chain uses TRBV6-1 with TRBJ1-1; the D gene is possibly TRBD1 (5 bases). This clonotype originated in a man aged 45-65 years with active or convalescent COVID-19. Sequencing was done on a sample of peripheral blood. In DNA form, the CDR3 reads TGTGCCAGCAGTGATGGACAGAACACTGAAGCTTTCTTT. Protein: CASSDGQNTEAFF.